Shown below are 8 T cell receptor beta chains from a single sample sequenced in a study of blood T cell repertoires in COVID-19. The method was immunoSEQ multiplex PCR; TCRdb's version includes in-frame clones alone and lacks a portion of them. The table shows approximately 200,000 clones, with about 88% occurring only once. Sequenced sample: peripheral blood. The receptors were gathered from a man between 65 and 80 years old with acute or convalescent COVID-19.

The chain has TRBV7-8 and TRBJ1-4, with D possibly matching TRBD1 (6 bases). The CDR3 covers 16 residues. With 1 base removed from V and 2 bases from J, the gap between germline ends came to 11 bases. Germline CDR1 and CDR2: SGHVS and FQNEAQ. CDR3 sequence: CASSLGSRGTNEKLFF. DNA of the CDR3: TGTGCCAGCAGCTTAGGGTCCAGGGGTACTAATGAAAAACTGTTTTTT.

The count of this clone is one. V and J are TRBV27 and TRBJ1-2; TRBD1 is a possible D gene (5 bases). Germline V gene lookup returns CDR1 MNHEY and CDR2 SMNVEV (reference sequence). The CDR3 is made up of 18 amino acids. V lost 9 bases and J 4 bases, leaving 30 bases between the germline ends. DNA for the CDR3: TGTGCCAGTGGGCAGGATGGACCGAGGACCGCGGGGGTCTATGGCTACACCTTC. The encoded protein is CASGQDGPRTAGVYGYTF.

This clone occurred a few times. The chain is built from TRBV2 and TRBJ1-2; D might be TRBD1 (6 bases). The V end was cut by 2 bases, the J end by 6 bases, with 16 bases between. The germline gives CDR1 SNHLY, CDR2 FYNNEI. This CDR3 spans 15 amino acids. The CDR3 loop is CASSEMDRGLNGYTF. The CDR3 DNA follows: TGTGCCAGCAGTGAAATGGACAGAGGTCTGAATGGCTACACCTTC.

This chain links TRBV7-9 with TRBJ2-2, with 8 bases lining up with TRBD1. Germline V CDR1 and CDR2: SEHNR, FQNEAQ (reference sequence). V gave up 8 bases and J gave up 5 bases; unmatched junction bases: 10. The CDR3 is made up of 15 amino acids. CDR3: CASGQGGRLTGELFF. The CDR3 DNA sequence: TGTGCCAGCGGACAGGGCGGGCGATTGACCGGGGAGCTGTTTTTT.

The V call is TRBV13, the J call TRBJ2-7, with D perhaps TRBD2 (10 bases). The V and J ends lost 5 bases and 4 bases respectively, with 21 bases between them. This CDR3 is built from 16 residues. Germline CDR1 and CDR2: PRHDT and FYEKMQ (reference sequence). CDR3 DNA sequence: TGTGCCAGCAGCCCGACAGGGGGACTAGCGTCTTACGAGCAGTACTTC. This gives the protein CASSPTGGLASYEQYF.

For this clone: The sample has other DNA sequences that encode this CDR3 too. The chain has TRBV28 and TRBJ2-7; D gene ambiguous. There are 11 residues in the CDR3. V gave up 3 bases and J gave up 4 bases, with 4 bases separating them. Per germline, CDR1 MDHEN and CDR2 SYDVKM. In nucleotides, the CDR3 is TGTGCCAGCAGTTTCCGTTACGAGCAGTACTTC. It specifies CASSFRYEQYF.

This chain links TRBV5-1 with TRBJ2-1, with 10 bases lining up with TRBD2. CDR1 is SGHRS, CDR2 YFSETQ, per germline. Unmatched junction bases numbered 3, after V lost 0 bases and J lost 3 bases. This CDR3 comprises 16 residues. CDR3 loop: CASSLETSGFYNEQFF. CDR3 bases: TGCGCCAGCAGCTTGGAGACTAGCGGGTTCTACAATGAGCAGTTCTTC. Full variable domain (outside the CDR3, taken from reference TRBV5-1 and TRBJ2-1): KAGVTQTPRYLIKTRGQQVTLSCSPISGHRSVSWYQQTPGQGLQFLFEYFSETQRNKGNFPGRFSGRQFSNSRSEMNVSTLELGDSALYLCASSLETSGFYNEQFFGPGTRLTVL.

The CDR3 reads CASSTQVDYGYTF. CDR3 in DNA: TGCGCCAGCAGCACACAGGTGGACTATGGCTACACCTTC. The rearrangement links TRBV5-1 to TRBJ1-2; weak D call: TRBD1 (5 bases). The germline V gene has CDR1 SGHRS and CDR2 YFSETQ. The ends were cut back, 4 bases at V and 3 bases at J, with 10 bases in the middle. The CDR3 length is 13 residues.